These T cell receptor beta chains were read from a single sample in a study of radiation and T cells in renal cell carcinoma. Profiled with immunoSEQ multiplex PCR; TCRdb holds only in-frame clones, not every one. The sample yields around 75,000 clones, roughly 82% seen once. The material sequenced was blood, taken from a patient whose treatment included radiotherapy and nephrectomy. The receptors shown here come from a man between 60 and 70 years old with renal cell carcinoma. CDR3s include the opening cysteine and the closing phenylalanine or tryptophan. The D gene is left open where the match is weak. Size values are once, few and many counts, or a class for expanded clones, and some rows have none.

TRBJ2-7 TRBV30 . . TGTGCCTGGAGTGTAGGGAGAAAGGCGGGGTACGAGCAGTACTTC CAWSVGRKAGYEQYF
TRBJ2-2 TRBV2 TRBD2 . TGTGCCAGCAGCCAATTAGCGGGAGGCACCGGGGAGCTGTTTTTT CASSQLAGGTGELFF
TRBJ2-7 TRBV27 TRBD2 . TGTGCCAGCAGTCCTAGCGGGACATTCTACGAGCAGTACTTC CASSPSGTFYEQYF
TRBJ2-7 TRBV7-2 . . TGTGCCAGCACTTCAGGGATCTCCTACGAGCAGTACTTC CASTSGISYEQYF
TRBJ2-1 TRBV4-1 TRBD2 . TGCGCCAGCAGCCAGGACTTTGCTAGCGGCACCTACAATGAGCAGTTCTTC CASSQDFASGTYNEQFF
TRBJ1-5 TRBV5-1 TRBD1 few TGCGCCAGCAGCTTGGGTGCAGGGGGGAGCAATCAGCCCCAGCATTTT CASSLGAGGSNQPQHF
TRBJ2-3 TRBV27 TRBD2 . TGTGCCAGCTCAACTTTCTCCGGACTAGCGGGAACAGATACGCAGTATTTT CASSTFSGLAGTDTQYF
TRBJ1-5 TRBV4-1 . . TGCGCCAGCAGCCAAGACGATAGCAATCAGCCCCAGCATTTT CASSQDDSNQPQHF
TRBJ2-2 TRBV10-2 TRBD1 . TGCGCCAGCACATGGGGACAGGGGGGTAGCAACACCGGGGAGCTGTTTTTT CASTWGQGGSNTGELFF
TRBJ2-7 TRBV5-1 TRBD1 . TGCGCCAGCCAGCTTGGGACAGGGTCCTACGAGCAGTACTTC CASQLGTGSYEQYF
TRBJ1-4 TRBV4-2 . . TGTGCCAGCAGCCAAGAAAGGGGGGCTAATGAAAAACTGTTTTTT CASSQERGANEKLFF
TRBJ2-2 TRBV10-3 . . TGTGCCATCAGGGCTAGCGTGAACACCGGGGAGCTGTTTTTT CAIRASVNTGELFF